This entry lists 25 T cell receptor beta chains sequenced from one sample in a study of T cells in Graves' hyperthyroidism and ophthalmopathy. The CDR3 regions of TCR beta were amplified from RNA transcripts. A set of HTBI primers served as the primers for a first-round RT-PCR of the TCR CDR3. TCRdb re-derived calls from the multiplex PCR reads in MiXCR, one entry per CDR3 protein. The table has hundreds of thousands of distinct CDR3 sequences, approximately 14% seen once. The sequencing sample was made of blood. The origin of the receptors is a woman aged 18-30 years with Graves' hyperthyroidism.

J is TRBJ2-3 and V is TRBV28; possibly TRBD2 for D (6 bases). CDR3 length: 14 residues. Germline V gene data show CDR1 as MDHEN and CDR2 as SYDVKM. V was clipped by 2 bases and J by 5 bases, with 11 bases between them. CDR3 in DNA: TGTGCCAGCAGTTTAGCGGAGACTAGAGATACGCAGTATTTT. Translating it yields CASSLAETRDTQYF.

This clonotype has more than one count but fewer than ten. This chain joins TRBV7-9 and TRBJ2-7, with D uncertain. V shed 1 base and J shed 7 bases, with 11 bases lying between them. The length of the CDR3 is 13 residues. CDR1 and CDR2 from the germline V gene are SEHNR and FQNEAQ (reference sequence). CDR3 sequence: CASSLGFTGEQYF. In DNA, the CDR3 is TGTGCCAGCAGCTTAGGTTTTACCGGGGAGCAGTACTTC.

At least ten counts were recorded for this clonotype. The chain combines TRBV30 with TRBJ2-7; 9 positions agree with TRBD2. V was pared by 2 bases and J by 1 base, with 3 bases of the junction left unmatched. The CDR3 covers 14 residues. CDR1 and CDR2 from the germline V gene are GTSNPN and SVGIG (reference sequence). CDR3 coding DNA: TGTGCCTGGAGTAAGCTAGCGGGATCCTACGAGCAGTACTTC. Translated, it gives CAWSKLAGSYEQYF.

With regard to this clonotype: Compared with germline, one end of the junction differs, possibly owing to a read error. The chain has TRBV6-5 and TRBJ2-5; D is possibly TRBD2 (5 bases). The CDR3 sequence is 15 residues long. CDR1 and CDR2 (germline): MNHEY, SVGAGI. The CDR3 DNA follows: TGTGCCAGCAGTTACGGGAGAAGGGAAGGAGAGGCCCAGTACTTC. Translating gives CASSYGRREGEAQYF.

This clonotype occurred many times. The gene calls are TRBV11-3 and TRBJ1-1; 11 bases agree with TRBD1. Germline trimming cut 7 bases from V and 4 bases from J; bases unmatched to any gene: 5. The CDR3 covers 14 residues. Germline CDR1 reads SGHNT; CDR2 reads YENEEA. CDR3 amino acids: CASIDGQGATEAFF. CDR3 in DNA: TGTGCCAGCATAGACGGACAGGGGGCCACTGAAGCTTTCTTT.

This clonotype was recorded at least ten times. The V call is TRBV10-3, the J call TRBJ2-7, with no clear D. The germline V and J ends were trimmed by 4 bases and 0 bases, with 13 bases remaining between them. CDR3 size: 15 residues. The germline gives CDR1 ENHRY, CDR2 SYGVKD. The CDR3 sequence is CAISVNPISSYEQYF. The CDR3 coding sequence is TGTGCCATCAGTGTAAATCCCATTTCCTCCTACGAGCAGTACTTC.

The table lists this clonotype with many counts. CDR3 nucleotides: TGTGCCAGCAGCCAATCTCTTGTAGCGGGGCTCGCCTACGAGCAGTACTTC. Protein: CASSQSLVAGLAYEQYF. V gene TRBV3-1 combines with J gene TRBJ2-7, with 8 bases lining up with TRBD2. Trimming took 2 bases from V and 2 from J; bases not matched to a gene: 11. The CDR3 is made up of 17 amino acids. Germline V gene lookup returns CDR1 LGHDT and CDR2 YNNKEL (reference sequence).

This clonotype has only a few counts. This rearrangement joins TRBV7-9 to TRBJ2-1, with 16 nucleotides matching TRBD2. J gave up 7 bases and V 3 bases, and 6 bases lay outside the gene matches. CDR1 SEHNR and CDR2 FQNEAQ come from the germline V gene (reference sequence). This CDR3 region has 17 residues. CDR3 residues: CASSLLGLAGGTNEQFF. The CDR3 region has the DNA TGTGCCAGCAGCTTGCTGGGACTAGCGGGAGGGACTAATGAGCAGTTCTTC.

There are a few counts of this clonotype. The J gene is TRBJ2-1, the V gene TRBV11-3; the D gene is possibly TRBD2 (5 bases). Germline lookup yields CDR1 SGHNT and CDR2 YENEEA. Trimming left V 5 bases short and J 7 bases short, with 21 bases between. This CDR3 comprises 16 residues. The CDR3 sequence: CASSQDVRGDLNEQFF. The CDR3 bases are TGTGCCAGCAGCCAAGATGTCCGGGGAGACCTTAATGAGCAGTTCTTC.

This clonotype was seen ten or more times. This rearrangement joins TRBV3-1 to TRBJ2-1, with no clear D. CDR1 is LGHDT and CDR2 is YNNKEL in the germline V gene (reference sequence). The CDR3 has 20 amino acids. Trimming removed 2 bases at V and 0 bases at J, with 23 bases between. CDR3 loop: CASSQTSGEHNKFSYNEQFF. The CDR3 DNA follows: TGTGCCAGCAGCCAAACCTCGGGCGAACATAATAAGTTCTCCTACAATGAGCAGTTCTTC.

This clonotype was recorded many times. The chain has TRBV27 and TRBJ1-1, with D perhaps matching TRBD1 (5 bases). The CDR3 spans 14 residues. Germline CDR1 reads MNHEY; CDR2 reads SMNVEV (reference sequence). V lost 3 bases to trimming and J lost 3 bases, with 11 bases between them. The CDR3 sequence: CASSFFTGHTEAFF. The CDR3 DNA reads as TGTGCCAGCAGTTTCTTCACGGGGCACACTGAAGCTTTCTTT.

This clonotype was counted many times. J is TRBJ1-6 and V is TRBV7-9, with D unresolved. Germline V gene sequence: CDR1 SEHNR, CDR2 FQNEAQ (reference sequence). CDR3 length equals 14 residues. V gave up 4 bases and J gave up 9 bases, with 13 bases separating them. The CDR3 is CASSYRQAGSPLHF. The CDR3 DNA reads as TGTGCCAGCAGCTACCGGCAGGCCGGTTCACCCCTCCACTTT.

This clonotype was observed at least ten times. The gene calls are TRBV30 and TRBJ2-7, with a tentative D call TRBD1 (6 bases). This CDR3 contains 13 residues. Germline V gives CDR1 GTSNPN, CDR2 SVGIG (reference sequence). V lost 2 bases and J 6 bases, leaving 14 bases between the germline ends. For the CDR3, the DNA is TGTGCCTGGAGTCCCCACGGACAGAGCGAGCAGTACTTC. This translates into CAWSPHGQSEQYF.

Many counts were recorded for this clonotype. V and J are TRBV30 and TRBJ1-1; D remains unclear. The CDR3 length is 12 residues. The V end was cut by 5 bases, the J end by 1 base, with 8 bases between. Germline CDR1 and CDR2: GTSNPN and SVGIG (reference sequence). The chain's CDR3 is CAWGPGNTEAFF. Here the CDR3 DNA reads TGTGCCTGGGGGCCGGGGAACACTGAAGCTTTCTTT.

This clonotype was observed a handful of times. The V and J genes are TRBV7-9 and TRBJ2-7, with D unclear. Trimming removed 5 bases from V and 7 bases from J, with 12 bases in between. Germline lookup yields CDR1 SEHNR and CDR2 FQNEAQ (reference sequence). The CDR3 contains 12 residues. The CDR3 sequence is CASSLSFEEQYF. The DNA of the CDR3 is TGTGCCAGCAGCCTTTCTTTTGAGGAGCAGTACTTC.

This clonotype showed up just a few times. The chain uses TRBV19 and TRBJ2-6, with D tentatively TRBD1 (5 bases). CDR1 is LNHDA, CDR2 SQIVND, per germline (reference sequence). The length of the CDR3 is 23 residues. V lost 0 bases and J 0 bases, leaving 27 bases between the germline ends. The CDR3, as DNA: TGTGCCAGTAGTATAGATAAGGGGCCCCCAAACTGGAGACGCTCCTCTGGGGCCAACGTCCTGACTTTC. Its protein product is CASSIDKGPPNWRRSSGANVLTF.

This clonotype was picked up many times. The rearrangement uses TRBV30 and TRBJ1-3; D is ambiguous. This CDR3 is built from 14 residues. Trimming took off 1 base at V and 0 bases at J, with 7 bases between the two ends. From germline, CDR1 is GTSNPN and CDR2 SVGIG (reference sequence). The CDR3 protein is CAWSEVYSGNTIYF. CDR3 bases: TGTGCCTGGAGTGAGGTTTACTCTGGAAACACCATATATTTT. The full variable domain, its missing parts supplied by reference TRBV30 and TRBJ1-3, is SQTIHQWPATLVQPVGSPLSLECTVEGTSNPNLYWYRQAAGRGLQLLFYSVGIGQISSEVPQNLSASRPQDRQFILSSKKLLLSDSGFYLCAWSEVYSGNTIYFGEGSWLTVV.

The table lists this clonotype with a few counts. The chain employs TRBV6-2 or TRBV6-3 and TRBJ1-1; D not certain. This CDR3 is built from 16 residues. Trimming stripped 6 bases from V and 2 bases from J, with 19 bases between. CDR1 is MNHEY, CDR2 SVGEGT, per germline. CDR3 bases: TGTGCCAGCAGAGGGCCCGCAACAGAACTCAACACTGAAGCTTTCTTT. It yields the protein CASRGPATELNTEAFF.

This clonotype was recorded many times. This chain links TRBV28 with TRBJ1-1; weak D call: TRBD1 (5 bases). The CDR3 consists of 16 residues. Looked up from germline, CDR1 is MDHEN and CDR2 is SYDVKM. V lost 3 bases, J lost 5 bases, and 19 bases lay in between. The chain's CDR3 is CASSFRPGGVGTEAFF. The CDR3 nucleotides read TGTGCCAGCAGTTTCCGCCCGGGGGGAGTAGGAACTGAAGCTTTCTTT.

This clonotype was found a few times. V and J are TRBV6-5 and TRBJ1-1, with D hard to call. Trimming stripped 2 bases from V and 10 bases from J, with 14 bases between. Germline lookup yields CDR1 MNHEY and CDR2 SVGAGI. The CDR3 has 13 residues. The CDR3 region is CASSYGGREGAFF. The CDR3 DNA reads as TGTGCCAGCAGTTACGGAGGGAGAGAAGGAGCTTTCTTT.

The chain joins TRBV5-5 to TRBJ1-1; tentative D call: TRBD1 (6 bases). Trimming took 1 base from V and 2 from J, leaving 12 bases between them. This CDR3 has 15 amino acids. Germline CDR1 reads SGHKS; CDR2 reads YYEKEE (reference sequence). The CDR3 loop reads CASSLSSGVNTEAFF. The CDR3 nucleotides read TGTGCCAGCAGCTTGTCATCAGGGGTCAACACTGAAGCTTTCTTT.

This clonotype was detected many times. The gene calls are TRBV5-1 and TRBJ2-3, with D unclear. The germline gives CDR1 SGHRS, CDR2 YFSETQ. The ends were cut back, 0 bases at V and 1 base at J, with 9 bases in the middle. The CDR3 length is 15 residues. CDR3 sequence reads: CASSLGLGRTDTQYF. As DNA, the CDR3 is TGCGCCAGCAGCTTGGGACTGGGCCGCACAGATACGCAGTATTTT.

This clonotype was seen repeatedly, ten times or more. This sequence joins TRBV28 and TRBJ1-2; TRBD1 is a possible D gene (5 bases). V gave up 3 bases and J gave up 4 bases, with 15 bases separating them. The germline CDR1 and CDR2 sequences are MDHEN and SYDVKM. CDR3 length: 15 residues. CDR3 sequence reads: CASSFSGREGYGYTF. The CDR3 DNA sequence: TGTGCCAGCAGTTTTTCGGGGCGGGAAGGCTATGGCTACACCTTC.

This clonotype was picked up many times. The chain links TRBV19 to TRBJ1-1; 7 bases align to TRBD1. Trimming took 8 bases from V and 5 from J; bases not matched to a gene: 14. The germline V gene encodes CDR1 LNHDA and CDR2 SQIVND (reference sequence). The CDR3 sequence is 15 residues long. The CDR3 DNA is TGTGCCAGTGCCTTTTTGCAGGGGGTGCGGACTGAAGCTTTCTTT. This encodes CASAFLQGVRTEAFF. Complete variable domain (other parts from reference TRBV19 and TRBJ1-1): DGGITQSPKYLFRKEGQNVTLSCEQNLNHDAMYWYRQDPGQGLRLIYYSQIVNDFQKGDIAEGYSVSREKKESFPLTVTSAQKNPTAFYLCASAFLQGVRTEAFFGQGTRLTVV.

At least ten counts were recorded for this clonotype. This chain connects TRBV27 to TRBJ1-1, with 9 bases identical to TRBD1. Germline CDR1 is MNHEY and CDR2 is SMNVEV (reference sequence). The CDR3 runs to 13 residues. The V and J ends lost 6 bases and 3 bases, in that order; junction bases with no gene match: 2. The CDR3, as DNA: TGTGCCAGCAGCTGGACAGGGGACACTGAAGCTTTCTTT. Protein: CASSWTGDTEAFF.